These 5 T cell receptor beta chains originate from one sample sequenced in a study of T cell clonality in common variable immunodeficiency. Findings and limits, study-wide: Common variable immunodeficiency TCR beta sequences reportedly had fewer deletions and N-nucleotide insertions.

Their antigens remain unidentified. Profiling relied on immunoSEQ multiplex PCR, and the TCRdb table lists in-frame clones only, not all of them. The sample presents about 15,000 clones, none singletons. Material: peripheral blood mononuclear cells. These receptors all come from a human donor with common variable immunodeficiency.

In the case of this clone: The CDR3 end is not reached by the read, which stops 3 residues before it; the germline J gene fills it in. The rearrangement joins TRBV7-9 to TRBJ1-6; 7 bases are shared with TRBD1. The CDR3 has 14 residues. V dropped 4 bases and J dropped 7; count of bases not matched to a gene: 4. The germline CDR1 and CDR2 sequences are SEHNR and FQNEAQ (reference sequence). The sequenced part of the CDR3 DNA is TGTGCCAGCAGCTGGACAGGAGTGAATTCACCC. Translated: CASSWTGVNSP. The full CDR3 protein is CASSWTGVNSPLHF.

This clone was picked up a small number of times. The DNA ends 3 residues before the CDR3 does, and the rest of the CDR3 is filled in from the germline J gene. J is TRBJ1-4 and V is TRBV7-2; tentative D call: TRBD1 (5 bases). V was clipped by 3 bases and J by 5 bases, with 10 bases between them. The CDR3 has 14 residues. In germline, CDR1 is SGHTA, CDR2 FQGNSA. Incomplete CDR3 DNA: TGTGCCAGCAGCTTCTGGGGCGGAAATGAAAAA. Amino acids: CASSFWGGNEK. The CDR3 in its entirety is CASSFWGGNEKLFF.

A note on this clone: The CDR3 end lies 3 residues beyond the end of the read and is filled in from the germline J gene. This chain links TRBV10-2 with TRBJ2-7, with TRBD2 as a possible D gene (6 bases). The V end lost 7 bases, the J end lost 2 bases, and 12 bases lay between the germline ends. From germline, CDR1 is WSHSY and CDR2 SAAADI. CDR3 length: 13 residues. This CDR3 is CASTGSGAYEQYF. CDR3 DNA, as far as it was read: TGCGCCAGCACCGGTAGCGGCGCCTACGAG.

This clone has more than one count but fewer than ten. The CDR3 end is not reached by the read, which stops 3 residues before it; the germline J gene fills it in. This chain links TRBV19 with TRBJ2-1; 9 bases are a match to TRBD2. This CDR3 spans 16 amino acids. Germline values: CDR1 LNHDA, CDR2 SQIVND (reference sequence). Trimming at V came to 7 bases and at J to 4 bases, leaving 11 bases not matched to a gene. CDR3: CASMRYGTSRYNEQFF. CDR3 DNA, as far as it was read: TGTGCCAGTATGAGGTACGGGACTAGCCGATACAATGAG.

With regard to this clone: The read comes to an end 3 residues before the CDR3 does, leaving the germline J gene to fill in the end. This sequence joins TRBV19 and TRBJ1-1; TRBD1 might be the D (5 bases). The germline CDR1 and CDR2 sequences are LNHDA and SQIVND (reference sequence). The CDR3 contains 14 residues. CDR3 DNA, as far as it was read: TGTGCCAGTAGTATGGGTGGGGGGGACCTGGAA. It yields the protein CASSMGGGDLE. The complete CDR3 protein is CASSMGGGDLEAFF.